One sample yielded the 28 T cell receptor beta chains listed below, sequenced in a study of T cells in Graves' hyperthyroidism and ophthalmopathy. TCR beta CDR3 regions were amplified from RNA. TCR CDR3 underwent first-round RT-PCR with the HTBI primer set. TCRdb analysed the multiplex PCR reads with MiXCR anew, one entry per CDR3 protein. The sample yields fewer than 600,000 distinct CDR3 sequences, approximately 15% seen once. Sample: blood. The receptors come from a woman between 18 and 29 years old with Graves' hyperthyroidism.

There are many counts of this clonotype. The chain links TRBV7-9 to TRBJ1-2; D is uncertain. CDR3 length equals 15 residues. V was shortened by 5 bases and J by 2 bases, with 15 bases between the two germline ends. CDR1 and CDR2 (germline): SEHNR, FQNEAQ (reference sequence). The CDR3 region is CASSPRADLNYGYTF. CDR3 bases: TGTGCCAGCAGCCCCCGGGCGGATCTAAACTATGGCTACACCTTC.

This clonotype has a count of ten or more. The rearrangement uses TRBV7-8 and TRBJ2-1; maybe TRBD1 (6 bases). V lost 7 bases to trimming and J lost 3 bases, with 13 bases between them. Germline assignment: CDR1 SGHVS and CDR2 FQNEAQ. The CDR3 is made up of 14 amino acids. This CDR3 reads CASKEDRDYNEQFF. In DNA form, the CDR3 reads TGTGCCAGCAAGGAGGACAGAGACTACAATGAGCAGTTCTTC.

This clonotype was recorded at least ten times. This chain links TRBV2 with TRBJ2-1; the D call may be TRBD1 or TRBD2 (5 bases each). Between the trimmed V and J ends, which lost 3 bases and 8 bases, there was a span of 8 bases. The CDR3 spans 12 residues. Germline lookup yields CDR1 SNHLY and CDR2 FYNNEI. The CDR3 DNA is TGTGCCAGCAGTGAGGGGGTCTATGAGCAGTTCTTC. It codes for CASSEGVYEQFF.

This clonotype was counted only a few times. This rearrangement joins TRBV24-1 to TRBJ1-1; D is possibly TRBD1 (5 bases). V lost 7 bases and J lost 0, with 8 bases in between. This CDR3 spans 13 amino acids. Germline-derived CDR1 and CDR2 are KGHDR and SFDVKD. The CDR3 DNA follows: TGTGCCACCAGACCGGGACTGAACACTGAAGCTTTCTTT. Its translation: CATRPGLNTEAFF.

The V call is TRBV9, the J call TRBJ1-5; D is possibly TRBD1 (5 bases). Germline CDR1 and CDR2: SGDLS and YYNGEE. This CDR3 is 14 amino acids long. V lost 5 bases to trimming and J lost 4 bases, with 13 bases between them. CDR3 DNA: TGTGCCAGCAGTCGAGGGGCCGCAAATCAGCCCCAGCATTTT. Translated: CASSRGAANQPQHF.

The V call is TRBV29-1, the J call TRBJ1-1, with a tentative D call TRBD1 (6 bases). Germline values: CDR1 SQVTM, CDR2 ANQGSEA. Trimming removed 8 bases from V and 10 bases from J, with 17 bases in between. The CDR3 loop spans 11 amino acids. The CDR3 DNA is TGCAGCCCCTGGTGGGGGGGGCGAGCTTTCTTT. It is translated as CSPWWGGRAFF.

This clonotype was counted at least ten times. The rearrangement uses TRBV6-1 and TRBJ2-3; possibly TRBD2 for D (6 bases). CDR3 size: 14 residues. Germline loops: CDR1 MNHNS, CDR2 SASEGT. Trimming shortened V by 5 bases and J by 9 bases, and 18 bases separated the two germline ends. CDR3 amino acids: CASSPGLRDGTQYF. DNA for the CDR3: TGTGCCAGCAGTCCGGGACTCCGGGACGGAACGCAGTATTTT.

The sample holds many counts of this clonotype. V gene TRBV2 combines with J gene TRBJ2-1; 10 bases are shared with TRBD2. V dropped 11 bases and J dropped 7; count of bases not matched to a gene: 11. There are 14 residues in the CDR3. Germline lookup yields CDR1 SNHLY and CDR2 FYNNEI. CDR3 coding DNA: TGTGCCGCCCGAGGGACTAGCGATGGAAATGAGCAGTTCTTC. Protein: CAARGTSDGNEQFF.

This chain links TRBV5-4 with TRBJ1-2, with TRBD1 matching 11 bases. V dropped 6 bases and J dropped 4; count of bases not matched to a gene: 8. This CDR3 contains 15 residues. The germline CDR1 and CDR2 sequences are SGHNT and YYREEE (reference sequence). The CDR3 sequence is CASTEGGQGVYGYTF. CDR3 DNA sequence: TGTGCCAGCACCGAAGGGGGACAGGGGGTCTATGGCTACACCTTC.

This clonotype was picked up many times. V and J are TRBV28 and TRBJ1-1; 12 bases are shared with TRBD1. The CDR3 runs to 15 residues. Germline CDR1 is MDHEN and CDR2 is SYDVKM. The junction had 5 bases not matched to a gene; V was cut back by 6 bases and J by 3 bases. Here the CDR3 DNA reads TGTGCCAGCAGGTGGGACAGGGGGCAAGACACTGAAGCTTTCTTT. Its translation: CASRWDRGQDTEAFF. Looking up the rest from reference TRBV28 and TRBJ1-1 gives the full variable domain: DVKVTQSSRYLVKRTGEKVFLECVQDMDHENMFWYRQDPGLGLRLIYFSYDVKMKEKGDIPEGYSVSREKKERFSLILESASTNQTSMYLCASRWDRGQDTEAFFGQGTRLTVV.

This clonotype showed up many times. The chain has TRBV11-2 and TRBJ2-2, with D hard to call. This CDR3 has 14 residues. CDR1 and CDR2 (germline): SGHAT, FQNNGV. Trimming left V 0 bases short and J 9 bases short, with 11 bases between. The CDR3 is CASSLDERFWELFF. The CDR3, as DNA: TGTGCCAGCAGCTTAGATGAGAGATTTTGGGAGCTGTTTTTT.

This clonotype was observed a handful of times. Here the CDR3 reads CASTQLAGGPHGELFF. CDR3 nucleotides: TGTGCCAGTACCCAACTAGCGGGAGGGCCCCACGGGGAGCTGTTTTTT. This chain joins TRBV19 and TRBJ2-2; 13 nucleotides line up with TRBD2. The CDR3 consists of 16 residues. Germline CDR1 is LNHDA and CDR2 is SQIVND (reference sequence). With V trimmed by 7 bases and J by 7 bases, 9 bases remained unmatched.

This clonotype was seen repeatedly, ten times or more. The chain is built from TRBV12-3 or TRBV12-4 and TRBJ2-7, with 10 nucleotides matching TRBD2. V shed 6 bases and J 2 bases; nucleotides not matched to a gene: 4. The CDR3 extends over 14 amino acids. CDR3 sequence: CASSPSGRAYEQYV. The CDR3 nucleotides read TGTGCCAGCAGCCCAAGCGGGAGGGCCTACGAGCAGTACGTC.

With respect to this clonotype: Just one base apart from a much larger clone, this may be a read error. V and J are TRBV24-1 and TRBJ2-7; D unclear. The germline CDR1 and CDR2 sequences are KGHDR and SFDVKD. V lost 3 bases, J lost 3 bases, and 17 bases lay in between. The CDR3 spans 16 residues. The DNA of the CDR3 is TGTGCCACCAGTGATGTACCATCAGCTCCAAGCTACGAGCAGTACTTC. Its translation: CATSDVPSAPSYEQYF.

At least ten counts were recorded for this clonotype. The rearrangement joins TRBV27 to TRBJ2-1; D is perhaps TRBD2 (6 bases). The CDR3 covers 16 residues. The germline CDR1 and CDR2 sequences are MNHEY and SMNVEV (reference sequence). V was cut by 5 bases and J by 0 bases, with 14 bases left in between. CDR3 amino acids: CASSLWGDSSYNEQFF. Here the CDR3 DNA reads TGTGCCAGCAGTCTTTGGGGGGATAGCTCCTACAATGAGCAGTTCTTC.

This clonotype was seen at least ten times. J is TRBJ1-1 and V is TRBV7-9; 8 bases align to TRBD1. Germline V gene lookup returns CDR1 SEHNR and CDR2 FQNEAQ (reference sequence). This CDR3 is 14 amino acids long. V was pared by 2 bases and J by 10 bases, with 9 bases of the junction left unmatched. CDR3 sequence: CASSLRDRSSPAFF. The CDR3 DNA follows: TGTGCCAGCAGCTTACGGGACAGGTCCTCTCCAGCTTTCTTT.

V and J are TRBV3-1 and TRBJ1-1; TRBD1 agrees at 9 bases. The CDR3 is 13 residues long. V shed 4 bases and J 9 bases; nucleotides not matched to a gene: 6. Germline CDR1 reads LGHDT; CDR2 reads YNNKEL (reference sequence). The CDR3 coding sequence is TGTGCCAGCAGCCCACCGGGACAGGGTAAAGCTTTCTTT. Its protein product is CASSPPGQGKAFF.

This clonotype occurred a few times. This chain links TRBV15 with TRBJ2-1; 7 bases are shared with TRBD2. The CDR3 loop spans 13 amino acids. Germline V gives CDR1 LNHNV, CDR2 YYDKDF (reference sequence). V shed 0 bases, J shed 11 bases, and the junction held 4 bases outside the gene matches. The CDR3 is CATSRDRGTKQFF. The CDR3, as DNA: TGTGCCACCAGCAGAGATCGTGGGACTAAGCAGTTCTTC.

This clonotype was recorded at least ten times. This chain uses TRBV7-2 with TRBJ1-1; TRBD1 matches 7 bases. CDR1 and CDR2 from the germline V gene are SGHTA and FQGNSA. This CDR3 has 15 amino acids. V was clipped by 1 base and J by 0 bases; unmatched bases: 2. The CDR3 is CASSLGTGLNTEAFF. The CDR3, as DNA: TGTGCCAGCAGCTTAGGGACAGGACTGAACACTGAAGCTTTCTTT.

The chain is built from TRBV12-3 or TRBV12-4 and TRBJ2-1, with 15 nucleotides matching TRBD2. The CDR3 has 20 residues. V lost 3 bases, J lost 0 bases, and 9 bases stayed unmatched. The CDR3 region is CASSFRPGLAGGSSYNEQFF. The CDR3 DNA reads TGTGCCAGCAGTTTTAGGCCGGGACTAGCGGGAGGATCCTCCTACAATGAGCAGTTCTTC.

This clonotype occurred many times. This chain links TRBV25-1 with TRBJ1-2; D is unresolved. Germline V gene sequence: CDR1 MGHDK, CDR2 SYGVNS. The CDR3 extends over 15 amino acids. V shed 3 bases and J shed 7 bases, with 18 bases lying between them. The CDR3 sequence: CASSEAGVLGSGYTF. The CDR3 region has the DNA TGTGCCAGCAGTGAGGCAGGAGTGTTGGGTAGTGGCTACACCTTC.

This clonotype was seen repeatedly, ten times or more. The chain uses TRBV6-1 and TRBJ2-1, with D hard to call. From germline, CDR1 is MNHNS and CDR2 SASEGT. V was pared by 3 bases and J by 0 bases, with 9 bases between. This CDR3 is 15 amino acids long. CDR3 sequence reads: CASSDSSNSYNEQFF. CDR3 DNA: TGTGCCAGCAGTGACAGTTCTAACTCCTACAATGAGCAGTTCTTC.

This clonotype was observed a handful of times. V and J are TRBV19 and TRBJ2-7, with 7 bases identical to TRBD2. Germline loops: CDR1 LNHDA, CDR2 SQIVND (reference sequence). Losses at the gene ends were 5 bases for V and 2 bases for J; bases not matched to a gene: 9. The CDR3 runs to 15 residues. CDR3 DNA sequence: TGTGCCAGTAGTCGGGAGCTAGCGGAGACCTACGAGCAGTACTTC. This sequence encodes CASSRELAETYEQYF.

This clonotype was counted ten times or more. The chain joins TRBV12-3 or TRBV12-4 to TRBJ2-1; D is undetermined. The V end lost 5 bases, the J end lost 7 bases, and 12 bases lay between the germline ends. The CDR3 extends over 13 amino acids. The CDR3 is CASSRIIWNEQFF. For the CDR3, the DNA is TGTGCCAGCAGTCGAATAATATGGAATGAGCAGTTCTTC.

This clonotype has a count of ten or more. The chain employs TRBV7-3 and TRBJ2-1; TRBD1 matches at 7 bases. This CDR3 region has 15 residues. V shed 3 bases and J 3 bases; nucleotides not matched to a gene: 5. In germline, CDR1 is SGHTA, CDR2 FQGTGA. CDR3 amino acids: CASSFEGADYNEQFF. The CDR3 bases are TGTGCCAGCAGCTTCGAGGGGGCTGACTACAATGAGCAGTTCTTC.

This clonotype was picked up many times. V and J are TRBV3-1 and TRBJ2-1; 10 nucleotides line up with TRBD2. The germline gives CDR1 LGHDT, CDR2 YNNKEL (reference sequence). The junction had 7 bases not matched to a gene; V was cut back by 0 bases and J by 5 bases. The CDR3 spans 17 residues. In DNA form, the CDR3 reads TGTGCCAGCAGCCAAGATCGGCTAGCGGGGGCTAACAATGAGCAGTTCTTC. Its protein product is CASSQDRLAGANNEQFF.

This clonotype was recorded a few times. This chain's CDR3 is CASSPQLTGLYEQYV. CDR3 DNA sequence: TGTGCCAGCTCACCACAGCTTACGGGTCTGTACGAGCAGTACGTC. The chain has TRBV18 and TRBJ2-7; no clear D gene. This CDR3 comprises 15 residues. Germline V lookup: CDR1 KGHSH, CDR2 LQKENI. V dropped 1 base and J dropped 4 bases, with 14 bases sitting between them.

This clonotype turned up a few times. Here the CDR3 reads CASSLSGGTGETQYF. The CDR3 DNA is TGTGCCAGCAGTTTATCCGGGGGTACCGGGGAGACCCAGTACTTC. This chain joins TRBV12-3 or TRBV12-4 and TRBJ2-5; a possible D gene is TRBD2 (6 bases). V shed 2 bases and J shed 5 bases, with 15 bases lying between them. This CDR3 region has 15 residues.